The T cell receptor beta chain under discussion was sequenced for a study of identical twins (dated by TCRdb to about 2016). General notes on the study: To test whether fetal clonotypes persist, the study used deep sequencing on TCR alpha and beta repertoires from monozygotic twins, unrelated adults of various ages, and cord blood. To rule out contamination, replicate twin experiments were performed at different times with different library preparation protocols. General findings and caveats noted by the study authors: Fewer insertions were carried by abundant cord blood beta clonotypes; a weaker similar trend was observed in young adult naive repertoires, while no such trend was observed in memory repertoires. Zero-insertion analyses could be partly confounded by invariant T cells such as MAIT and iNKT, though diverse VJ usage argued against such confounding for most clonotypes. Out-of-frame TCR alpha sequences shared between twins showed an excess of low generation-probability sequences compared with coincidental sharing between unrelated individuals. Because the same donors could not be followed over many years, the conclusions relied on cross-sectional statistical analysis. Out-of-frame TCR alpha sharing in monozygotic twins was systematically underestimated by recombination models, whereas sharing between unrelated individuals was in agreement with the recombination models. The excess sharing between twins in beta out-of-frame sequences was weaker because fewer shared sequences reduced the signal-to-noise ratio.

Points on this clonotype: Its antigen target is currently unknown. Base-call qualities are not available, and no considerably larger clone is one nucleotide away.

Every donor in the study was a healthy Caucasian. Three unrelated non-twin adults were additionally sequenced: a male aged 18 to 29, a male aged 50 to 59 and a female aged 50 to 59. Using Miltenyi CD45RO+ enrichment and human naive T-cell isolation kits, memory (CD45RO+) and naive T cells were isolated from PBMC. CDR1 MGHRA and CDR2 YSYEKL are derived from the germline V gene. Inclusive of the bounding cysteine and phenylalanine, the CDR3 is 14 residues long. Only the CDR3 DNA is retained, 42 bases long and in frame from the first base. V drops 0 bases and J drops 4 bases, leaving 7 bases in between. The library relied on 5' RACE. The data were produced on an Illumina HiSeq 2000. A universal primer binding site was introduced by template switching, and a unique molecular identifier was present in the final cDNA, enabling accurate counting of TCR cDNA molecules. Specific primers in the conserved constant-segment region were used to synthesize first-strand cDNA for TCR alpha and beta chains. To control for contamination, each cDNA library was double barcoded with a SMART-Mk sample barcode plus Illumina barcodes. TruSeq adapter sequences along with Illumina sample barcodes were introduced in two successive PCR steps. Sequencing of the TCR alpha and beta cDNA libraries was done on the Illumina HiSeq platform using custom primers. The study's processing was this. Unique molecular identifiers were extracted from raw reads with MiGEC, and CDR3 positions were determined with MiXCR. For each individual, recombination models were inferred using an EM algorithm with the repgenHMM and IGoR tools. Shared clonotypes were analyzed with the tcR package in R, and sharing was normalized by the product of cloneset sizes. To study raw recombination free of thymic and clonal selection effects, out-of-frame nonproductive sequences were analyzed. The raw public data were reprocessed by TCRdb itself: fastp quality trimming at Q25, MiXCR clonotype calling, in-frame beta chains only. Records with the same CDR3 protein are collapsed into one entry carrying the most frequent genes and DNA. The V and J calls were determined by TCRdb, not by the authors. The sample profile shows around 340,000 distinct CDR3 sequences; around 9.7% of them were found once. The top ten clones comprise over 7% of the sample.

Sequenced input: naive T cells sorted from blood. The cell subset or site label of this sample denotes: cells isolated with a human naive T-cell isolation kit. The V gene is TRBV4-1 and the J gene is TRBJ2-1; the D segment may tentatively be TRBD1 or TRBD2, each giving 5 matched bases. The receptor was isolated from a woman in her fifties or sixties in good health. The CDR3 protein: CASSQDEGYNEQFF. The sequenced DNA: TGCGCCAGCAGCCAAGATGAGGGGTACAATGAGCAGTTCTTC.